Presented here are 21 T cell receptor beta chains from one specimen sequenced in a study of T cell repertoires in cytomegalovirus infection. TCRdb reprocessed the reads via MiXCR and lists one record per CDR3 protein. The sample includes about 190,000 distinct CDR3 sequences, nearly 9.5% of them seen just once. Sequencing was performed on PBMCs. All receptors derive from a human donor in good health (CMV status not recorded). Some clones in this sample may be carry-over from other donors' samples.

Details on this clonotype: Given a much more abundant clone one base away, this may be a read error. The V gene is TRBV28, the J gene TRBJ2-1; 9 bases agree with TRBD2. The CDR3 length is 17 residues. Germline values: CDR1 MDHEN, CDR2 SYDVKM. The CDR3 DNA is TGTGCCAGCCGAATCGAGACTAGCGGCAACTCCAACAATGAGCAGTTCTTC. Protein: CASRIETSGNSNNEQFF.

A word on this clonotype: The junction departs from the called germline gene at one end, perhaps through a read error. V usage is TRBV5-3 and J usage is TRBJ2-5, with 11 positions matching TRBD1. TRBV5-3 is an ORF; its function is uncertain. This CDR3 has 15 amino acids. CDR3 amino acids: CASSSRTGGLETQYF. The CDR3 DNA reads TGTGCCAGCAGCTCCAGGACAGGGGGCCTGGAGACCCAGTACTTC.

This clonotype was picked up many times. The J gene is TRBJ2-1, the V gene TRBV4-3, with D tentatively TRBD2 (5 bases). The germline CDR1 and CDR2 sequences are LGHNA and YSLEER. The V and J ends lost 4 bases and 7 bases respectively, with 14 bases between them. CDR3 length equals 14 residues. The CDR3 nucleotides read TGCGCCAGCAGCCCAGGAGGTCCGCGGAATGAGCAGTTCTTC. Residues: CASSPGGPRNEQFF.

In this sample, this clonotype turned up many times. The CDR3 region has the DNA TGTGCCAGCAGCCCTCCCGGATGGAGCTCTGGAAACACCATATATTTT. It yields the protein CASSPPGWSSGNTIYF. The chain uses TRBV7-2 and TRBJ1-3; D gene ambiguous. The V and J ends lost 5 bases and 0 bases respectively, with 14 bases between them. The CDR3 is 16 residues long. Germline V gives CDR1 SGHTA, CDR2 FQGNSA.

In this sample, this clonotype turned up many times. V usage is TRBV30 and J usage is TRBJ1-2; TRBD1 might be the D (5 bases). V was trimmed by 0 bases and J by 4 bases, leaving 9 bases between them. CDR3 size: 13 residues. Germline CDR1 GTSNPN, CDR2 SVGIG (reference sequence). This CDR3 reads CAWSVGAFYGYTF. As DNA, the CDR3 is TGTGCCTGGAGTGTTGGGGCTTTCTATGGCTACACCTTC.

This clonotype turned up a few times. V is TRBV20-1 and J is TRBJ2-7; 7 nucleotides match TRBD2. CDR3 length: 15 residues. Germline-derived CDR1 and CDR2 are DFQATT and SNEGSKA (reference sequence). With 4 bases clipped from V and 4 bases from J, the junction kept 13 bases outside the gene matches. The CDR3 region has the DNA TGCAGTGCTAAGCTCCGGGGGGACCCGACTTACGAGCAGTACTTC. The encoded protein is CSAKLRGDPTYEQYF.

This clonotype was seen many times. The chain joins TRBV4-1 to TRBJ2-7, with D uncertain. Germline lookup yields CDR1 MGHRA and CDR2 YSYEKL. The CDR3 totals 16 residues. V was clipped by 2 bases and J by 3 bases, with 17 bases between them. CDR3 sequence (DNA): TGCGCCAGCAGCCAAACAACCGGGTCCCGGATCTACGAGCAGTACTTC. This sequence encodes CASSQTTGSRIYEQYF.

Ten or more counts support this clonotype. The V gene is TRBV28, the J gene TRBJ1-5; TRBD1 is a possible D gene (6 bases). This CDR3 region has 16 residues. Trimming took off 6 bases at V and 2 bases at J, with 17 bases between the two ends. The germline V gene has CDR1 MDHEN and CDR2 SYDVKM. The CDR3 loop reads CASSFPLAGGNQPQHF. CDR3 nucleotides: TGTGCCAGCAGCTTCCCACTTGCAGGGGGCAATCAGCCCCAGCATTTT.

V usage is TRBV20-1 and J usage is TRBJ2-3; 9 positions match TRBD2. The junction had 9 bases not matched to a gene; V was cut back by 3 bases and J by 2 bases. Germline CDR1 DFQATT, CDR2 SNEGSKA (reference sequence). The CDR3 is 16 residues long. In DNA form, the CDR3 reads TGCAGTGCTAGCGGGGCTAGCGGGGTGACCACAGATACGCAGTATTTT. This sequence encodes CSASGASGVTTDTQYF.

This clonotype was counted ten times or more. The J gene is TRBJ2-1, the V gene TRBV25-1; the D is unclear. V was shortened by 3 bases and J by 6 bases, with 9 bases between the two germline ends. Germline lookup yields CDR1 MGHDK and CDR2 SYGVNS. This CDR3 is built from 13 residues. CDR3 amino acids: CASSDPDGNEQFF. The CDR3 DNA follows: TGTGCCAGCAGTGACCCGGATGGCAATGAGCAGTTCTTC.

The V gene is TRBV29-1, the J gene TRBJ1-1; D is ambiguous. The CDR3 is made up of 12 amino acids. The germline V gene has CDR1 SQVTM and CDR2 ANQGSEA. The V gene lost 7 bases and the J gene lost 7 bases, with 16 bases spanning the gap. The CDR3 DNA reads TGCAGCGCATCTCTTGCGAGCGTTGAAGCTTTCTTT. Its translation is CSASLASVEAFF. The full variable domain, in which reference TRBV29-1 and TRBJ1-1 provide the parts outside the CDR3, is SAVISQKPSRDICQRGTSLTIQCQVDSQVTMMFWYRQQPGQSLTLIATANQGSEATYESGFVIDKFPISRPNLTFSTLTVSNMSPEDSSIYLCSASLASVEAFFGQGTRLTVV.

As regards this clonotype: A much larger clone lies a single base off, so this may be a read error. The CDR3 end shows no conserved phenylalanine or tryptophan, and so a read error is likely. The V and J genes are TRBV7-6 and TRBJ2-5; D is undetermined. The V end was cut by 3 bases, the J end by 5 bases, with 16 bases between. CDR3 length: 15 residues. Germline V CDR1 and CDR2: SGHVS, FNYEAQ. The CDR3 sequence: CASSFGRLASETQYS. CDR3 DNA: TGTGCCAGCAGCTTTGGTCGTTTGGCCTCGGAGACCCAGTACTCC.

This clonotype came up a few times. The chain is built from TRBV3-1 and TRBJ2-1; 9 bases align to TRBD2. Per the germline V gene, CDR1 is LGHDT and CDR2 is YNNKEL (reference sequence). Trimming at V came to 2 bases and at J to 7 bases, leaving 6 bases not matched to a gene. The CDR3 runs to 15 residues. The CDR3 nucleotides are TGTGCCAGCAGCCAAATGCTAGCGGGAAATAATGAGCAGTTCTTC. Amino acid sequence: CASSQMLAGNNEQFF.

In this sample, this clonotype turned up many times. The CDR3 nucleotides read TGTGCCAGCAGCTTAGGCCACACGACAGGGGGCAATGAGCAGTTCTTC. Its translation is CASSLGHTTGGNEQFF. The chain couples TRBV11-2 to TRBJ2-1; the match to TRBD1 covers 9 bases. CDR1 SGHAT and CDR2 FQNNGV come from the germline V gene. V shed 1 base, J shed 6 bases, and the junction held 7 bases outside the gene matches. The CDR3 runs 16 residues.

The table lists this clonotype with many counts. The rearrangement uses TRBV10-3 and TRBJ2-3, with D possibly TRBD1 on 6 matching bases. The germline V gene has CDR1 ENHRY and CDR2 SYGVKD. The V and J ends lost 0 bases and 5 bases respectively, with 9 bases between them. The CDR3 is 14 residues long. CDR3 amino acids: CAISESQGRDTQYF. CDR3 nucleotide sequence: TGTGCCATCAGTGAGTCGCAGGGGAGAGATACGCAGTATTTT.

The table lists this clonotype with many counts. V gene TRBV7-9 combines with J gene TRBJ2-5; 12 nucleotides align to TRBD2. With V trimmed by 5 bases and J by 5 bases, 3 bases remained unmatched. This CDR3 region has 14 residues. CDR1 and CDR2 from the germline V gene are SEHNR and FQNEAQ (reference sequence). CDR3 sequence (DNA): TGTGCCAGCAGCGTCGGGACTAGCGGGGAGACCCAGTACTTC. Translating gives CASSVGTSGETQYF. The variable domain in full, completed from reference TRBV7-9 and TRBJ2-5, reads DTGVSQNPRHKITKRGQNVTFRCDPISEHNRLYWYRQTLGQGPEFLTYFQNEAQLEKSRLLSDRFSAERPKGSFSTLEIQRTEQGDSAMYLCASSVGTSGETQYFGPGTRLLVL.

This clonotype was seen at least ten times. The J gene is TRBJ2-1, the V gene TRBV6-2 or TRBV6-3, with D possibly TRBD2 on 5 matching bases. The CDR3 loop spans 17 amino acids. Looked up from germline, CDR1 is MNHEY and CDR2 is SVGEGT. The ends were cut back, 2 bases at V and 7 bases at J, with 21 bases in the middle. CDR3 in DNA: TGTGCCAGCAGTTACCTGGGAGAGCTTTTTTTATTAAATGAGCAGTTCTTC. It yields the protein CASSYLGELFLLNEQFF.

This clonotype was detected ten times or more. V and J are TRBV28 and TRBJ2-1, with 9 bases aligning to TRBD1. This CDR3 has 16 residues. After removal of 6 bases from V and 2 bases from J, the junction contained 8 bases not matched to a gene. Germline values: CDR1 MDHEN, CDR2 SYDVKM. The CDR3 reads CASSYTGQGPYNEQFF. In DNA, the CDR3 is TGTGCCAGCAGCTACACGGGACAGGGTCCCTACAATGAGCAGTTCTTC.

In regard to this clonotype: Just one base apart from a much larger clone, this may be a read error. The chain carries TRBV6-6 and TRBJ1-5, with D hard to call. CDR3 length: 12 amino acids. Germline CDR1 MNHNY, CDR2 SVGAGI (reference sequence). The DNA of the CDR3 is TGTGCCAGCAGTTTGGGTGTTCAGCCCCGGCATTTT. Its protein product is CASSLGVQPRHF.

This clonotype was seen only a few times. The J gene is TRBJ2-1, the V gene TRBV20-1, with 10 positions matching TRBD2. CDR3 length equals 18 residues. J was trimmed by 0 bases and V by 6 bases; bases with no gene match: 14. Germline assignment: CDR1 DFQATT and CDR2 SNEGSKA (reference sequence). As DNA, the CDR3 is TGCAGTGCCCCGCCCAAGGGGTCTAGCGGGAGCTCCTACAATGAGCAGTTCTTC. Its translation: CSAPPKGSSGSSYNEQFF.

This clonotype has ten or more counts. The chain carries TRBV7-9 and TRBJ2-1, with TRBD2 identical over 8 bases. The CDR3 is 16 residues long. Trimming cost V 5 bases and J 1 base; bases outside gene matches: 7. Germline lookup yields CDR1 SEHNR and CDR2 FQNEAQ (reference sequence). The CDR3 sequence is CASSRSLAESYNEQFF. In nucleotides, the CDR3 is TGTGCCAGCAGCCGTTCACTAGCGGAATCCTACAATGAGCAGTTCTTC. Combining the CDR3 with reference TRBV7-9 and TRBJ2-1 gives the whole variable domain DTGVSQNPRHKITKRGQNVTFRCDPISEHNRLYWYRQTLGQGPEFLTYFQNEAQLEKSRLLSDRFSAERPKGSFSTLEIQRTEQGDSAMYLCASSRSLAESYNEQFFGPGTRLTVL.